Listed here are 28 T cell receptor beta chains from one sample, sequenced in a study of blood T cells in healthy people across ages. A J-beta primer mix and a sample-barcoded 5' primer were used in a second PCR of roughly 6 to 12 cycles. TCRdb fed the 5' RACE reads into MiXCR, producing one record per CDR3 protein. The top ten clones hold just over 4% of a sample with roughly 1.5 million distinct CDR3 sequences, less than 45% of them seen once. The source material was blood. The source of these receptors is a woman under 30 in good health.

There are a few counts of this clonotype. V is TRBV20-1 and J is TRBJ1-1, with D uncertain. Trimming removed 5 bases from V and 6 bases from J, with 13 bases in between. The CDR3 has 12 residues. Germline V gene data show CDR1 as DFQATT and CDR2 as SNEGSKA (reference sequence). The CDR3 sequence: CSALIRQSEAFF. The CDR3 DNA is TGCAGTGCTCTTATCAGGCAGTCTGAAGCTTTCTTT.

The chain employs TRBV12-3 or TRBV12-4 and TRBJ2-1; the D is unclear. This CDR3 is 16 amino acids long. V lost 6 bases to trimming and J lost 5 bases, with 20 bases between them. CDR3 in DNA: TGTGCCAGCAGCCCGCAAGTGGGCGGCCTCCACAATGAGCAGTTCTTC. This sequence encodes CASSPQVGGLHNEQFF.

CDR3 DNA sequence: TGTGCCAGCAGTGATGGATTAGCGGGGGATTCTACAGGCGAGACCCAGTACTTC. Its translation is CASSDGLAGDSTGETQYF. This chain links TRBV25-1 with TRBJ2-7, with 9 bases fitting TRBD2. Judging by the DNA end, TRBJ2-5 fits better; the J call may be wrong. The germline V gene encodes CDR1 MGHDK and CDR2 SYGVNS. The CDR3 loop spans 18 amino acids.

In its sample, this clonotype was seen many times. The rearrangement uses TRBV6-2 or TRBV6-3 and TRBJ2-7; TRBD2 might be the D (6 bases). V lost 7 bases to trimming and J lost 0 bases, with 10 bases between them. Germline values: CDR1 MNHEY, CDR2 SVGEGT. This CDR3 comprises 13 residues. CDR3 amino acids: CASKRDFSYEQYF. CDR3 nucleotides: TGTGCCAGCAAGAGGGACTTCTCCTACGAGCAGTACTTC.

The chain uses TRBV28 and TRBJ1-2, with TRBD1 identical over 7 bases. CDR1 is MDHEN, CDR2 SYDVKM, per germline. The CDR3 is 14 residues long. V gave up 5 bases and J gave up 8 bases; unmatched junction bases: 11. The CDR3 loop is CASSALTGREGYTF. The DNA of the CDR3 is TGTGCCAGCAGTGCGTTGACAGGGCGGGAAGGCTACACCTTC.

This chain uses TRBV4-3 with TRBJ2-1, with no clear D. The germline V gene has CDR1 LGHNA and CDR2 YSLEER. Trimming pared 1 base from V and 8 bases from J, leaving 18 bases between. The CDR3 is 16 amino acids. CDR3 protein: CASSQGAGQPGYEQFF. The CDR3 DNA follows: TGCGCCAGCAGCCAAGGGGCCGGCCAGCCCGGATATGAGCAGTTCTTC.

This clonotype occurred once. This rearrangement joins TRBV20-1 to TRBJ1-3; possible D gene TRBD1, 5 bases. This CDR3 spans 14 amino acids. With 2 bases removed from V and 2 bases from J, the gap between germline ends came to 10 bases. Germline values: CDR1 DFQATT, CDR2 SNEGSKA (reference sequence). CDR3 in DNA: TGCAGTGCTAGAAGGGACGGCCCTGGAAACACCATATATTTT. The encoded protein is CSARRDGPGNTIYF.

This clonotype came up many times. CDR3 in DNA: TGTGCCAGCAGTCCCAAGGGGTTCTACGAGCAGTACTTC. Amino acids: CASSPKGFYEQYF. The J gene is TRBJ2-7, the V gene TRBV6-5, with D tentatively TRBD1 (5 bases). This CDR3 spans 13 amino acids. The V end lost 5 bases, the J end lost 3 bases, and 11 bases lay between the germline ends. The germline CDR1 and CDR2 sequences are MNHEY and SVGAGI.

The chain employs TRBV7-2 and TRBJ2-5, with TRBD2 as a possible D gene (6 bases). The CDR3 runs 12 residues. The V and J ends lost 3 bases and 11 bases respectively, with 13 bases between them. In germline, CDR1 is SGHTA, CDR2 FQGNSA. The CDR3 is CASSFGGREQYF. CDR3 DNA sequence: TGTGCCAGCAGCTTCGGGGGTAGAGAGCAGTACTTC.

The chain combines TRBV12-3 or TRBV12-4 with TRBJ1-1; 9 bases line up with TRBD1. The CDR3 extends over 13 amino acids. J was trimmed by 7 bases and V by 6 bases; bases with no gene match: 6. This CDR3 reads CASRWGQGVEAFF. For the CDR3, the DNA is TGTGCCAGCAGGTGGGGACAGGGTGTTGAAGCTTTCTTT.

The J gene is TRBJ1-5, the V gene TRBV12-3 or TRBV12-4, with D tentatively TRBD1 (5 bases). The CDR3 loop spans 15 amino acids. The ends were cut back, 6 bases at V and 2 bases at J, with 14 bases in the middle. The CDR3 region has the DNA TGTGCCAGCAGCCCCAGGGCAAGGGGCAATCAGCCCCAGCATTTT. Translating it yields CASSPRARGNQPQHF.

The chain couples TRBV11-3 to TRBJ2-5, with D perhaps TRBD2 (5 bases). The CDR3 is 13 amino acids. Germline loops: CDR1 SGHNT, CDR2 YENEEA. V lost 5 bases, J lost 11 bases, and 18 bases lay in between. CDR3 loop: CASSKRTGHEQYF. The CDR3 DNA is TGTGCCAGCAGCAAGCGGACTGGGCACGAACAGTACTTC.

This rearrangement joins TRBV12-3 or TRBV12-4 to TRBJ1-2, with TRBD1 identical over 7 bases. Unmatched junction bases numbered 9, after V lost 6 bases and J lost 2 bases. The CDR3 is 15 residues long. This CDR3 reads CASSPRGDRNYGYTF. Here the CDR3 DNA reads TGTGCCAGCAGCCCGAGGGGGGACAGAAACTATGGCTACACCTTC.

CDR3 region: CASSVEGDSYTF. The DNA of the CDR3 is TGTGCCAGCAGCGTAGAAGGAGATAGCTACACCTTC. The chain couples TRBV9 to TRBJ1-2; D not certain. The V end lost 0 bases, the J end lost 9 bases, and 9 bases lay between the germline ends. CDR1 SGDLS and CDR2 YYNGEE come from the germline V gene. The CDR3 length is 12 residues.

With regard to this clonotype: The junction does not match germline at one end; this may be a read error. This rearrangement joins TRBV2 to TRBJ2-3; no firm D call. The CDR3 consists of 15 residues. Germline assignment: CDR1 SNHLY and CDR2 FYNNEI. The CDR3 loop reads CVSSKEQTVTDTQYF. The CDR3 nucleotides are TGTGTCAGCAGTAAAGAGCAGACGGTCACAGATACGCAGTATTTT. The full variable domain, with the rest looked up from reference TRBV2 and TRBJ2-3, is EPEVTQTPSHQVTQMGQEVILRCVPISNHLYFYWYRQILGQKVEFLVSFYNNEISEKSEIFDDQFSVERPDGSNFTLKIRSTKLEDSAMYFCVSSKEQTVTDTQYFGPGTRLTVL.

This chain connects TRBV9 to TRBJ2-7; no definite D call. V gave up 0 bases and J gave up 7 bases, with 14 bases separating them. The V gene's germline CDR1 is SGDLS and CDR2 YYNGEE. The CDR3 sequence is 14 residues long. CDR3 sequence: CASSVAMGYNEQYF. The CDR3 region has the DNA TGTGCCAGCAGCGTAGCTATGGGATACAATGAGCAGTACTTC.

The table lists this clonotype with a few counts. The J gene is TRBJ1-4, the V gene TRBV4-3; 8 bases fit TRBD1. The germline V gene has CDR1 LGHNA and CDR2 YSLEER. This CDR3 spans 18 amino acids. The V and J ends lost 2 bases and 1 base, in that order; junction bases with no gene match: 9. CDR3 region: CASSQNPGGFGTNEKLFF. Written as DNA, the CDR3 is TGCGCCAGCAGCCAAAACCCAGGGGGCTTCGGAACTAATGAAAAACTGTTTTTT.

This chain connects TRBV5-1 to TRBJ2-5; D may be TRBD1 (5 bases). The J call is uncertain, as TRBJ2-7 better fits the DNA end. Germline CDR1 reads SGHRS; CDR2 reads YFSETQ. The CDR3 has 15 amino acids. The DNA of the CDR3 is TGCGCCAGCAGCTTGGTCTCAGGGTTTCACTACGAGCAGTACTTC. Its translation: CASSLVSGFHYEQYF.

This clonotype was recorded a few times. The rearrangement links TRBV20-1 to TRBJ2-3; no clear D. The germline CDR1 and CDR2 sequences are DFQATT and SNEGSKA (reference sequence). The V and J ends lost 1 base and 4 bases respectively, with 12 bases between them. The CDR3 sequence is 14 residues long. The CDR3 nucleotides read TGCAGTGCTAGAGGCCCAGTGGGGTCAGATACGCAGTATTTT. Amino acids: CSARGPVGSDTQYF.

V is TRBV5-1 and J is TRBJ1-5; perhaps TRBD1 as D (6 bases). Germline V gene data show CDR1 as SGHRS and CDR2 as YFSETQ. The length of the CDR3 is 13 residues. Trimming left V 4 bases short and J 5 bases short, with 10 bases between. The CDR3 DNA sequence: TGCGCCAGCAGCACGAAGGGGGATCAGCCCCAGCATTTT. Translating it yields CASSTKGDQPQHF. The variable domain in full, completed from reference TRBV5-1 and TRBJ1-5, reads KAGVTQTPRYLIKTRGQQVTLSCSPISGHRSVSWYQQTPGQGLQFLFEYFSETQRNKGNFPGRFSGRQFSNSRSEMNVSTLELGDSALYLCASSTKGDQPQHFGDGTRLSIL.

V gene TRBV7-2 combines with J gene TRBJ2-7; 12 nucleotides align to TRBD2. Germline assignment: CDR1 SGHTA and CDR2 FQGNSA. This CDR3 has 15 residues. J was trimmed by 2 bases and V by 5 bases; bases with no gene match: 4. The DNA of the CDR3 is TGTGCCAGCAGCATAACTAGCGGGAGGACCTACGAGCAGTACTTC. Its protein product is CASSITSGRTYEQYF.

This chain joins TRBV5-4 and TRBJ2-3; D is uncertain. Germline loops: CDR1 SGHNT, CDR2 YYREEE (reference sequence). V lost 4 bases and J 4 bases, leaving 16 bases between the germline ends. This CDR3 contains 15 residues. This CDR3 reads CASSRSIAGADTQYF. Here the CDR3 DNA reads TGTGCCAGCAGCCGCTCCATTGCCGGAGCAGATACGCAGTATTTT.

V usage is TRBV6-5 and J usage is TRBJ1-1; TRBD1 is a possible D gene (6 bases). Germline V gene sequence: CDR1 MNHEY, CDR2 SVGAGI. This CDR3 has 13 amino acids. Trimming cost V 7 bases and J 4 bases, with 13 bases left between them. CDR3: CASTYREGTEAFF. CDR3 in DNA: TGTGCCAGCACCTACAGGGAGGGCACTGAAGCTTTCTTT.

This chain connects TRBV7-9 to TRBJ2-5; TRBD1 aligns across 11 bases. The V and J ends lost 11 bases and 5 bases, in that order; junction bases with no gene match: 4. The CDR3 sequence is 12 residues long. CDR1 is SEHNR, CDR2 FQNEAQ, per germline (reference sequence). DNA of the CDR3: TGTGCCGGACAGGGGGCGGTTGAGACCCAGTACTTC. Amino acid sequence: CAGQGAVETQYF.

In DNA form, the CDR3 reads TGTGCCAGCAGCCTCGCCGGGGATAGGGGCTACAATGAGCAGTTCTTC. Translating gives CASSLAGDRGYNEQFF. J is TRBJ2-1 and V is TRBV4-2, with D perhaps given as TRBD1 or TRBD2 (5 bases each). The CDR3 is 16 amino acids. The ends were cut back, 4 bases at V and 3 bases at J, with 16 bases in the middle. From germline, CDR1 is LGHNA and CDR2 YNFKEQ.

The CDR3 region is CASSYSGTSYNEQYF. For the CDR3, the DNA is TGTGCCAGCAGTTACTCGGGGACTAGTTACAACGAGCAGTACTTC. The chain joins TRBV6-5 to TRBJ2-7, with TRBD2 matching 8 bases. Germline V gene sequence: CDR1 MNHEY, CDR2 SVGAGI. Trimming at V came to 0 bases and at J to 5 bases, leaving 6 bases not matched to a gene. This CDR3 contains 15 residues.

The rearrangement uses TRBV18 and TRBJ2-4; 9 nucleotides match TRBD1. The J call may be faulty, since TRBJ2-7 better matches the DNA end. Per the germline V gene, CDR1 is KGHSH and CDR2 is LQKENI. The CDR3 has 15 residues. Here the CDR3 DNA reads TGTGCCAGCTCACCACCGGGACAGGGACCCTACGAGCAGTACTTC. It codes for CASSPPGQGPYEQYF.

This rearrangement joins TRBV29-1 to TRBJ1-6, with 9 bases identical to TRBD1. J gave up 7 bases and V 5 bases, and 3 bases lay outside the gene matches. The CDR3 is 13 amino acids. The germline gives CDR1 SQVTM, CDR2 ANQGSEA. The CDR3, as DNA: TGCAGCGTTAGTACAGGGGGCAATTCACCCCTCCACTTT. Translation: CSVSTGGNSPLHF.